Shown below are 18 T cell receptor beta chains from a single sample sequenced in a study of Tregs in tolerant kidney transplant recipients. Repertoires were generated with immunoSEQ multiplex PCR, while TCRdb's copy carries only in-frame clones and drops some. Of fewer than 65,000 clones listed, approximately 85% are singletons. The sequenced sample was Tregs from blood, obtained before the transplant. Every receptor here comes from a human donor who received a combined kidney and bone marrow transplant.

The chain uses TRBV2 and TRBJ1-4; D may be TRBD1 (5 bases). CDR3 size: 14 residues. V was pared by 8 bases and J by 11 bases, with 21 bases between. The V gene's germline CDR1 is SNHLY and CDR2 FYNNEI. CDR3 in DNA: TGTGCCAGCGACGCAGACAGAGGGTCGGGGAAACTGTTTTTT. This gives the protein CASDADRGSGKLFF.

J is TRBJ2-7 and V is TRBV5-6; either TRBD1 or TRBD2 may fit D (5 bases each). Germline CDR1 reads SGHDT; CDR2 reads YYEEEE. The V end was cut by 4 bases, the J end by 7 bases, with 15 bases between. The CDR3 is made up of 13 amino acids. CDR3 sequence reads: CASSLGPKGEQYF. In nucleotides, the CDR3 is TGTGCCAGCAGCCTGGGACCGAAGGGGGAGCAGTACTTC.

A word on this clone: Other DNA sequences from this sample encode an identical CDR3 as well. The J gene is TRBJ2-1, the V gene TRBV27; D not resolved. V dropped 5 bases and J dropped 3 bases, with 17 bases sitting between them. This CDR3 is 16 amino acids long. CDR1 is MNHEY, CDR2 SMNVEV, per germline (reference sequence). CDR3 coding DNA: TGTGCCAGCAGTCCCGCCCTTGGTTCGTACTACAATGAGCAGTTCTTC. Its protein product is CASSPALGSYYNEQFF.

CDR3 in amino acids: CASSYSGAGAYNEQFF. The CDR3 DNA is TGTGCCAGCAGTTACTCCGGAGCGGGGGCCTACAATGAGCAGTTCTTC. V usage is TRBV6-5 and J usage is TRBJ2-1, with 8 bases that match TRBD2. V trimming: 0 bases; J trimming: 2 bases; junction bases outside the gene matches: 3. This CDR3 is 16 amino acids long. CDR1 is MNHEY, CDR2 SVGAGI, per germline.

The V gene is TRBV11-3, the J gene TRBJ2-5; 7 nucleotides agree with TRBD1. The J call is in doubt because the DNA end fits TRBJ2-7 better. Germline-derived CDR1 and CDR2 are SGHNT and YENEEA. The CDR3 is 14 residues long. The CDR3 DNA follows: TGTGCCAGCAGCCGACAGGGAAACTCCTACGAGCAGTACTTC. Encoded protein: CASSRQGNSYEQYF.

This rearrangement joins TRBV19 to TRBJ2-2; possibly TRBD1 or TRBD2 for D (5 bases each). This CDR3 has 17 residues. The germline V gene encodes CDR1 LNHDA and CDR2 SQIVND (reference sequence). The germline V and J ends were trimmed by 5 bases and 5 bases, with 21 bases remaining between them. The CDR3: CASSRSRDRRDTGELFF. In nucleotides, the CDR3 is TGTGCCAGTAGTCGCAGCCGGGACCGCAGGGATACCGGGGAGCTGTTTTTT. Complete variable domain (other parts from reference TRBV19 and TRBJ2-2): DGGITQSPKYLFRKEGQNVTLSCEQNLNHDAMYWYRQDPGQGLRLIYYSQIVNDFQKGDIAEGYSVSREKKESFPLTVTSAQKNPTAFYLCASSRSRDRRDTGELFFGEGSRLTVL.

This CDR3 is CASSPDREGRSEAFF. In nucleotides, the CDR3 is TGTGCCAGCAGCCCGGACAGGGAAGGCCGCTCTGAAGCTTTCTTT. The gene calls are TRBV7-2 and TRBJ1-1; 8 nucleotides match TRBD1. CDR3 length: 15 residues. Germline assignment: CDR1 SGHTA and CDR2 FQGNSA. The V gene end was trimmed by 5 bases and the J gene end by 6 bases; junction bases not matched to a gene: 11. Combining the CDR3 with reference TRBV7-2 and TRBJ1-1 gives the whole variable domain GAGVSQSPSNKVTEKGKDVELRCDPISGHTALYWYRQSLGQGLEFLIYFQGNSAPDKSGLPSDRFSAERTGGSVSTLTIQRTQQEDSAVYLCASSPDREGRSEAFFGQGTRLTVV.

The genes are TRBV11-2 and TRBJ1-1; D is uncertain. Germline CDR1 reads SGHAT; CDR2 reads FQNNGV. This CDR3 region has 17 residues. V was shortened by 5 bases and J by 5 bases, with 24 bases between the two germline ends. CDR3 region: CASSQRVFGSGRTEAFF. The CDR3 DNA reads TGTGCCAGCAGCCAGCGCGTTTTTGGGTCCGGGCGTACTGAAGCTTTCTTT.

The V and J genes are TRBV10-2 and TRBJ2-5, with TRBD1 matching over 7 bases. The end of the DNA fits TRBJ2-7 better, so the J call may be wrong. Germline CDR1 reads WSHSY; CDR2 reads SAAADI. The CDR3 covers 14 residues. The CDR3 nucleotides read TGCGCCAGCAGTGTGCAGGGGGTGCCTAACGAGCAGTACTTC. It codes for CASSVQGVPNEQYF.

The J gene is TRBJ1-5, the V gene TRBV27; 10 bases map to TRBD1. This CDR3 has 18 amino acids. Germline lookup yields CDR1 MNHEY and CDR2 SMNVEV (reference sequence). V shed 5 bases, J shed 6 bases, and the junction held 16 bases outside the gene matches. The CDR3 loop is CASSRTAGTGVVGQPQHF. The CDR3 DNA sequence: TGTGCCAGCAGTCGTACCGCCGGGACAGGGGTGGTGGGTCAGCCCCAGCATTTT.

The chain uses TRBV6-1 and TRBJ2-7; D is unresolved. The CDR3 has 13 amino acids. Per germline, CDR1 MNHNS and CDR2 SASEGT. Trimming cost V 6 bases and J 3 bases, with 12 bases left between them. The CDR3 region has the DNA TGTGCCAGCAGCCACCCGGGCATCTACGAGCAGTACTTC. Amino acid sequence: CASSHPGIYEQYF.

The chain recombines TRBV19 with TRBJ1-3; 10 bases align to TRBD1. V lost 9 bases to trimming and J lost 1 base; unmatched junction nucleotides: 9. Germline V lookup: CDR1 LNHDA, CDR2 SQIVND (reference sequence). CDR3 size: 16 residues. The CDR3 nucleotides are TGTGCCAGCGCTCGGGACAGGGGACGTTCTGGAAACACCATATATTTT. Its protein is CASARDRGRSGNTIYF.

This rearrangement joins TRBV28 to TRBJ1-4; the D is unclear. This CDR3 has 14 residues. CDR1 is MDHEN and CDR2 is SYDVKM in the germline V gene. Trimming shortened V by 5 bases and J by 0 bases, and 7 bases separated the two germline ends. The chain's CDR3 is CASSLIATNEKLFF. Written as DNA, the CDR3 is TGTGCCAGCAGTCTAATCGCAACTAATGAAAAACTGTTTTTT.

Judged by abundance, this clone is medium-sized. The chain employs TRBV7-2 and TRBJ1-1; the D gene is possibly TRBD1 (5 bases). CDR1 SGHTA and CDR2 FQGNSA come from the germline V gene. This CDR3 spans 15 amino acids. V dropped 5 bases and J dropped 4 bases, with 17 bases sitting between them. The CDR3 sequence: CASSPGGPGGTEAFF. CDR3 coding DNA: TGTGCCAGCAGCCCCGGTGGGCCCGGGGGCACTGAAGCTTTCTTT.

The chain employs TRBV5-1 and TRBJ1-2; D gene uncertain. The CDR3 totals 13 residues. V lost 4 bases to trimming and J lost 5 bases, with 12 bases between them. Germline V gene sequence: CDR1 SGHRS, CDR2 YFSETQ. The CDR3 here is CASSREGSYGYTF. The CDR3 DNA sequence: TGCGCCAGCAGCCGGGAAGGGAGTTATGGCTACACCTTC.

The CDR3 here is CASSYRGAGRDYNEQFF. Written as DNA, the CDR3 is TGTGCCAGCAGCTATAGGGGGGCCGGGAGGGACTACAATGAGCAGTTCTTC. The chain links TRBV11-2 to TRBJ2-1, with 8 nucleotides matching TRBD2. With 4 bases clipped from V and 3 bases from J, the junction kept 11 bases outside the gene matches. Germline-derived CDR1 and CDR2 are SGHAT and FQNNGV. The CDR3 has 17 amino acids. The full variable domain, with the rest looked up from reference TRBV11-2 and TRBJ2-1, is EAGVAQSPRYKIIEKRQSVAFWCNPISGHATLYWYQQILGQGPKLLIQFQNNGVVDDSQLPKDRFSAERLKGVDSTLKIQPAKLEDSAVYLCASSYRGAGRDYNEQFFGPGTRLTVL.

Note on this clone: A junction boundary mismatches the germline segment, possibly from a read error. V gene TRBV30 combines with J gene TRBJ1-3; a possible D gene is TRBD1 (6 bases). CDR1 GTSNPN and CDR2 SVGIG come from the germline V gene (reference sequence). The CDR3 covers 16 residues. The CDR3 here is CALSVLSGGVGNTIYF. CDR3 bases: TGTGCCTTGAGTGTACTTTCCGGGGGCGTTGGAAACACCATATATTTT.

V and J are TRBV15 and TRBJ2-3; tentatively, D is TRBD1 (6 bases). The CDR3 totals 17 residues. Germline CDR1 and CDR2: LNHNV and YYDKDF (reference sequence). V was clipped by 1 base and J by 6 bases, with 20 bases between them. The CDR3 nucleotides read TGTGCCACCAGCAGAGCGTTTTGGAATGGGGGCAGCGATACGCAGTATTTT. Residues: CATSRAFWNGGSDTQYF.